Following are 24 T cell receptor beta chains from one sample sequenced in a study of blood T cell repertoires in COVID-19. The repertoire was sequenced with immunoSEQ multiplex PCR; TCRdb's copy has only in-frame clones and lacks some. The data hold under 250,000 clones, with 80% to 90% observed a single time. Specimen: peripheral blood. These receptors were collected from a man aged 35-49 years with active or convalescent COVID-19.

The J gene is TRBJ2-7, the V gene TRBV5-1; 12 positions agree with TRBD2. With V trimmed by 9 bases and J by 3 bases, 7 bases remained unmatched. The CDR3 covers 14 residues. Germline V gives CDR1 SGHRS, CDR2 YFSETQ. CDR3 nucleotides: TGCGCCACCACGAGACTAGCGGGGGACTACGAGCAGTACTTC. This sequence encodes CATTRLAGDYEQYF.

The chain is built from TRBV27 and TRBJ1-4; D gene uncertain. CDR3 length: 15 amino acids. V shed 5 bases and J shed 4 bases, with 14 bases lying between them. Per the germline V gene, CDR1 is MNHEY and CDR2 is SMNVEV (reference sequence). In DNA, the CDR3 is TGTGCCAGCAGTCACGGTGGCGACTATAATGAAAAACTGTTTTTT. Its translation: CASSHGGDYNEKLFF.

The chain combines TRBV7-3 with TRBJ2-7, with 10 bases fitting TRBD1. V was clipped by 1 base and J by 2 bases; unmatched bases: 2. The CDR3 runs 15 residues. Germline CDR1 and CDR2: SGHTA and FQGTGA. The CDR3 is CASSLNGQGAYEQYF. The DNA of the CDR3 is TGTGCCAGCAGCTTAAACGGACAGGGGGCCTACGAGCAGTACTTC.

CDR3: CASSLETGPGKLFF. CDR3 DNA sequence: TGTGCCAGCAGCTTAGAGACAGGGCCAGGAAAACTGTTTTTT. This rearrangement joins TRBV7-6 to TRBJ1-4; 7 bases match TRBD1. Germline lookup yields CDR1 SGHVS and CDR2 FNYEAQ. The length of the CDR3 is 14 residues. V lost 1 base, J lost 10 bases, and 6 bases stayed unmatched.

The chain combines TRBV2 with TRBJ1-4; TRBD1 aligns across 10 bases. The CDR3 is 15 amino acids. Germline assignment: CDR1 SNHLY and CDR2 FYNNEI. J was trimmed by 5 bases and V by 6 bases; bases with no gene match: 6. The CDR3 nucleotides read TGTGCCAGCAGCCCGACAGGGGGCGGGAATGAAAAACTGTTTTTT. This codes for CASSPTGGGNEKLFF.

The chain carries TRBV30 and TRBJ2-2, with TRBD1 as a possible D gene (5 bases). CDR3 length: 14 residues. The germline CDR1 and CDR2 sequences are GTSNPN and SVGIG (reference sequence). V was shortened by 0 bases and J by 3 bases, with 8 bases between the two germline ends. As DNA, the CDR3 is TGTGCCTGGAGTGTACAGGTACACACCGGGGAGCTGTTTTTT. Encoded protein: CAWSVQVHTGELFF. Combining the CDR3 with reference TRBV30 and TRBJ2-2 gives the whole variable domain SQTIHQWPATLVQPVGSPLSLECTVEGTSNPNLYWYRQAAGRGLQLLFYSVGIGQISSEVPQNLSASRPQDRQFILSSKKLLLSDSGFYLCAWSVQVHTGELFFGEGSRLTVL.

This clone was seen a few times. The chain couples TRBV24-1 to TRBJ2-5; D perhaps matches TRBD2 (6 bases). The CDR3 has 16 amino acids. Germline V CDR1 and CDR2: KGHDR, SFDVKD. The ends were cut back, 0 bases at V and 0 bases at J, with 10 bases in the middle. The CDR3 sequence is CATSDLGGVDQETQYF. CDR3 DNA: TGTGCCACCAGTGATTTGGGCGGGGTCGACCAAGAGACCCAGTACTTC.

The chain joins TRBV6-5 to TRBJ2-7, with 10 bases matching TRBD1. Germline assignment: CDR1 MNHEY and CDR2 SVGAGI. After removal of 7 bases from V and 3 bases from J, the junction contained 6 bases not matched to a gene. There are 14 residues in the CDR3. The CDR3 bases are TGTGCCAGCAAACAGGACAGGGGGGTCTACGAGCAGTACTTC. It yields the protein CASKQDRGVYEQYF.

This clone came up once. This chain connects TRBV5-6 to TRBJ2-4; D remains unclear. The ends were cut back, 4 bases at V and 3 bases at J, with 8 bases in the middle. Germline CDR1 and CDR2: SGHDT and YYEEEE. The CDR3 length is 13 residues. CDR3 sequence: CASSSYSKNIQYF. The CDR3 nucleotides are TGTGCCAGCAGCAGTTACAGCAAAAACATTCAGTACTTC.

This chain uses TRBV9 with TRBJ2-1; tentative D call: TRBD2 (5 bases). The germline V gene encodes CDR1 SGDLS and CDR2 YYNGEE. V lost 0 bases to trimming and J lost 4 bases, with 11 bases between them. The CDR3 is 15 residues long. The CDR3 region has the DNA TGTGCCAGCAGCGTAGAGGGAGCTGGATACAATGAGCAGTTCTTC. Amino acids: CASSVEGAGYNEQFF.

The chain employs TRBV19 and TRBJ1-3; 8 nucleotides match TRBD1. Germline V gene lookup returns CDR1 LNHDA and CDR2 SQIVND (reference sequence). Unmatched junction bases numbered 10, after V lost 5 bases and J lost 4 bases. The CDR3 contains 16 residues. The CDR3 DNA reads as TGTGCCAGTAGTCCTTCCCCAGGGGGCGCAGGAAACACCATATATTTT. Its translation is CASSPSPGGAGNTIYF.

The gene calls are TRBV5-1 and TRBJ1-4; D not certain. Deletions cut 4 bases from V and 7 bases from J, with 17 bases between. CDR3 length equals 15 residues. CDR1 is SGHRS, CDR2 YFSETQ, per germline. The CDR3 nucleotides read TGCGCCAGCAGCCCCGACGGGGTGAGGTCTGAAAAACTGTTTTTT. Its protein is CASSPDGVRSEKLFF.

This chain connects TRBV9 to TRBJ2-5, with unresolved D. CDR3 size: 13 residues. CDR1 is SGDLS and CDR2 is YYNGEE in the germline V gene. The V and J ends lost 0 bases and 5 bases respectively, with 8 bases between them. The CDR3 DNA is TGTGCCAGCAGCGTAGTGGAGAGGGAGACCCAGTACTTC. Its translation is CASSVVERETQYF.

This chain connects TRBV3-1 (or the pseudogene TRBV3-2) to TRBJ1-5; a weak D match, TRBD1 (5 bases). Germline V gives CDR1 LGHDT, CDR2 YNNKEL (reference sequence). The CDR3 covers 15 residues. Trimming removed 0 bases at V and 4 bases at J, with 10 bases between. The DNA for the CDR3 is TGTGCCAGCAGCCAAGATGCCAGGGCGAATCAGCCCCAGCATTTT. The encoded protein is CASSQDARANQPQHF.

The chain carries TRBV10-2 and TRBJ1-6, with a possible D match to TRBD1 (6 bases). The CDR3 is 15 amino acids. Trimming removed 4 bases at V and 8 bases at J, with 15 bases between. CDR1 WSHSY and CDR2 SAAADI come from the germline V gene. CDR3 in DNA: TGCGCCAGCAGTGGTAGACAGGCGAGGGATTCACCCCTCCACTTT. This gives the protein CASSGRQARDSPLHF.

The chain employs TRBV11-3 and TRBJ2-7; 11 positions match TRBD2. Trimming cost V 1 base and J 2 bases; bases outside gene matches: 7. Germline V gene lookup returns CDR1 SGHNT and CDR2 YENEEA. The CDR3 length is 17 residues. This CDR3 reads CASSLVGTSGPTYEQYF. CDR3 bases: TGTGCCAGCAGCTTAGTCGGGACTAGCGGTCCTACCTACGAGCAGTACTTC. The full variable domain, with the rest looked up from reference TRBV11-3 and TRBJ2-7, is EAGVVQSPRYKIIEKKQPVAFWCNPISGHNTLYWYLQNLGQGPELLIRYENEEAVDDSQLPKDRFSAERLKGVDSTLKIQPAELGDSAVYLCASSLVGTSGPTYEQYFGPGTRLTVT.

The chain couples TRBV6-2 or TRBV6-3 to TRBJ1-1; the match to TRBD1 covers 9 bases. Germline-derived CDR1 and CDR2 are MNHEY and SVGEGT. The CDR3 is made up of 18 amino acids. V lost 6 bases to trimming and J lost 2 bases; unmatched junction nucleotides: 16. CDR3 sequence reads: CASSEIGERTGVNTEAFF. For the CDR3, the DNA is TGTGCCAGCAGCGAAATTGGCGAGAGGACAGGGGTAAACACTGAAGCTTTCTTT.

V usage is TRBV18 and J usage is TRBJ1-1; 9 nucleotides agree with TRBD1. In germline, CDR1 is KGHSH, CDR2 LQKENI. The trim removed 3 bases at V and 3 bases at J, leaving 5 bases unmatched. The CDR3 length is 15 residues. The CDR3 sequence is CASSPGQGTYTEAFF. The CDR3 nucleotides are TGTGCCAGCTCACCGGGACAGGGAACTTACACTGAAGCTTTCTTT.

This rearrangement joins TRBV6-2 or TRBV6-3 to TRBJ1-2, with 9 bases identical to TRBD1. CDR3 size: 19 residues. J gave up 2 bases and V 4 bases, and 17 bases lay outside the gene matches. Germline V gives CDR1 MNHEY, CDR2 SVGEGT. The DNA of the CDR3 is TGTGCCAGCAGTTCCTTTCCCGGGACAGGGATCCGCCGGAACTATGGCTACACCTTC. Translation gives CASSSFPGTGIRRNYGYTF.

The J gene is TRBJ1-1, the V gene TRBV30, with a possible D match to TRBD1 (5 bases). V shed 4 bases and J shed 0 bases, with 15 bases lying between them. Germline V gives CDR1 GTSNPN, CDR2 SVGIG (reference sequence). The CDR3 totals 15 residues. The CDR3 bases are TGTGCCTGGACCATACTTCTAGGGGTGAACACTGAAGCTTTCTTT. The encoded protein is CAWTILLGVNTEAFF.

J is TRBJ2-1 and V is TRBV7-8, with D unresolved. V lost 2 bases to trimming and J lost 2 bases, with 16 bases between them. CDR1 and CDR2 from the germline V gene are SGHVS and FQNEAQ. This CDR3 spans 17 amino acids. The CDR3 reads CASSLYDRDSTYNEQFF. CDR3 nucleotide sequence: TGTGCCAGCAGCTTATATGACCGTGACTCCACCTACAATGAGCAGTTCTTC.

The chain links TRBV30 to TRBJ1-6, with TRBD1 as a possible D gene (5 bases). This CDR3 comprises 14 residues. V lost 5 bases and J lost 7, with 15 bases in between. Germline lookup yields CDR1 GTSNPN and CDR2 SVGIG (reference sequence). CDR3 sequence: CAWGPGTLNSPLHF. The DNA of the CDR3 is TGTGCCTGGGGACCCGGGACTTTAAATTCACCCCTCCACTTT.

V is TRBV4-1 and J is TRBJ1-4, with 7 bases lining up with TRBD1. Trimming removed 1 base from V and 10 bases from J; junction bases left unmatched: 9. The germline CDR1 and CDR2 sequences are MGHRA and YSYEKL. This CDR3 has 15 amino acids. The CDR3 coding sequence is TGCGCCAGCAGCCAAGGACAGGGAGAATTCCCAAAACTGTTTTTT. Translated, it gives CASSQGQGEFPKLFF.

This chain connects TRBV6-5 to TRBJ1-1; D might be TRBD1 (6 bases). The ends were cut back, 3 bases at V and 5 bases at J, with 16 bases in the middle. Looked up from germline, CDR1 is MNHEY and CDR2 is SVGAGI. The CDR3 runs 15 residues. The DNA for the CDR3 is TGTGCCAGCAGTTATTTCTTCAGGGGTCGGACTGAAGCTTTCTTT. Its translation is CASSYFFRGRTEAFF.